The 19 T cell receptor beta chains listed next were all sequenced from one sample in a study of blood T cell repertoires in COVID-19. Some clones are missing from TCRdb's copy, which holds only in-frame ones; the method was immunoSEQ multiplex PCR. The repertoire holds around 170,000 clones, with around two thirds as singletons. The specimen was peripheral blood. These receptors were collected from a woman older than 75 with acute or convalescent COVID-19.

This rearrangement joins TRBV23-1 to TRBJ1-5; a possible D gene is TRBD1 (6 bases). TRBV23-1 is identified as an open reading frame with a role that is uncertain. The CDR3 has 15 residues. V was trimmed by 3 bases and J by 3 bases, leaving 12 bases between them. CDR3 sequence (DNA): TGCGCCAGCAGTCATGTTTGGACAGTCAATCAGCCCCAGCATTTT. It encodes CASSHVWTVNQPQHF.

The chain has TRBV4-2 and TRBJ2-3; TRBD2 agrees at 7 bases. CDR3 length equals 17 residues. The trim removed 1 base at V and 7 bases at J, leaving 14 bases unmatched. Germline V CDR1 and CDR2: LGHNA, YNFKEQ. The CDR3 reads CASSQGEGVSSGNTQYF. DNA of the CDR3: TGTGCCAGCAGCCAAGGGGAAGGGGTGTCTAGCGGAAATACGCAGTATTTT.

The chain uses TRBV5-1 and TRBJ1-3, with 7 bases matching TRBD1. Per the germline V gene, CDR1 is SGHRS and CDR2 is YFSETQ. After removal of 1 base from V and 4 bases from J, the junction contained 8 bases not matched to a gene. This CDR3 comprises 16 residues. CDR3 DNA sequence: TGCGCCAGCAGCTTGACCCGACAGGGTGAGGGAAACACCATATATTTT. It translates to CASSLTRQGEGNTIYF.

The V and J genes are TRBV7-9 and TRBJ1-1, with 8 bases aligning to TRBD1. This CDR3 spans 13 amino acids. CDR1 and CDR2 from the germline V gene are SEHNR and FQNEAQ (reference sequence). With 5 bases clipped from V and 6 bases from J, the junction kept 5 bases outside the gene matches. DNA of the CDR3: TGTGCCAGCAGCCTCCAACAGGGGGCTGAAGCTTTCTTT. This translates into CASSLQQGAEAFF.

The chain combines TRBV5-1 with TRBJ2-2, with D possibly matching TRBD2 (5 bases). Germline CDR1 SGHRS, CDR2 YFSETQ. The CDR3 spans 14 residues. V gave up 2 bases and J gave up 8 bases, with 13 bases separating them. CDR3 sequence: CASSFGLAAGELFF. The CDR3 bases are TGCGCCAGCAGCTTTGGGCTAGCTGCGGGGGAGCTGTTTTTT.

The gene calls are TRBV6-5 and TRBJ2-1, with TRBD2 matching over 10 bases. CDR3 length: 14 amino acids. From germline, CDR1 is MNHEY and CDR2 SVGAGI. J gave up 3 bases and V 6 bases, and 2 bases lay outside the gene matches. The chain's CDR3 is CASSRTSGYNEQFF. The CDR3 DNA is TGTGCCAGCAGCAGGACTAGCGGCTACAATGAGCAGTTCTTC.

The chain couples TRBV7-2 to TRBJ1-1, with D perhaps TRBD1 (6 bases). Germline assignment: CDR1 SGHTA and CDR2 FQGNSA. Trimming took 2 bases from V and 5 from J, leaving 15 bases between them. CDR3 length: 15 amino acids. The CDR3 loop is CASSLPGGLGTEAFF. Written as DNA, the CDR3 is TGTGCCAGCAGCTTACCGGGGGGGCTTGGAACTGAAGCTTTCTTT.

J is TRBJ2-2 and V is TRBV4-1; D is uncertain. From germline, CDR1 is MGHRA and CDR2 YSYEKL. Trimming stripped 6 bases from V and 7 bases from J, with 18 bases between. The CDR3 contains 15 residues. CDR3 sequence (DNA): TGCGCCAGCAGAATATCGGCGGCAGCCCGCGGGGAGCTGTTTTTT. Amino acid sequence: CASRISAAARGELFF.

V gene TRBV5-6 combines with J gene TRBJ2-3; 9 nucleotides agree with TRBD2. The germline V gene encodes CDR1 SGHDT and CDR2 YYEEEE. This CDR3 is 15 amino acids long. V dropped 1 base and J dropped 4; count of bases not matched to a gene: 4. CDR3: CASSLRLAGPDTQYF. The CDR3 region has the DNA TGTGCCAGCAGCTTGAGGCTAGCGGGACCAGATACGCAGTATTTT.

This clone appeared once. For the CDR3, the DNA is TGTGCCAGCAGCTTGCTTGGGACAGTAGATGAAAAACTGTTTTTT. Its protein product is CASSLLGTVDEKLFF. The V and J genes are TRBV5-5 and TRBJ1-4; 7 nucleotides match TRBD1. Germline V gene lookup returns CDR1 SGHKS and CDR2 YYEKEE (reference sequence). The CDR3 extends over 15 amino acids. J gave up 6 bases and V 1 base, and 6 bases lay outside the gene matches.

This clone was counted only a few times. J is TRBJ2-1 and V is TRBV19, with 12 positions matching TRBD2. This CDR3 spans 15 amino acids. Germline loops: CDR1 LNHDA, CDR2 SQIVND (reference sequence). J lost 8 bases, V lost 3 bases, and 5 bases had no gene match. CDR3 loop: CASSMGTSGWDEQFF. CDR3 DNA sequence: TGTGCCAGTAGTATGGGGACTAGCGGGTGGGATGAGCAGTTCTTC.

In DNA, the CDR3 is TGCAGCGTTGAGTCACAGTCTGAAGCTTTCTTT. The encoded protein is CSVESQSEAFF. V is TRBV29-1 and J is TRBJ1-1; no definite D call. CDR3 length: 11 amino acids. V dropped 3 bases and J dropped 6 bases, with 8 bases sitting between them. Germline V CDR1 and CDR2: SQVTM, ANQGSEA.

The V call is TRBV5-4, the J call TRBJ2-7; D may be TRBD2 (5 bases). The CDR3 runs 14 residues. Between the trimmed V and J ends, which lost 5 bases and 7 bases, there was a span of 19 bases. The V gene's germline CDR1 is SGHNT and CDR2 YYREEE (reference sequence). CDR3 DNA: TGTGCCAGCAGGTCCGGGCGGCTCCCGGGGGAGCAGTACTTC. This encodes CASRSGRLPGEQYF.

The genes are TRBV5-1 and TRBJ1-1; no clear D. CDR1 SGHRS and CDR2 YFSETQ come from the germline V gene. V was pared by 0 bases and J by 8 bases, with 8 bases between. This CDR3 is 12 amino acids long. The CDR3 is CASSLARGEAFF. The DNA for the CDR3 is TGCGCCAGCAGCTTGGCCAGAGGGGAAGCTTTCTTT.

The rearrangement uses TRBV7-9 and TRBJ2-7; weak D call: TRBD2 (7 bases). This CDR3 region has 18 residues. Germline V lookup: CDR1 SEHNR, CDR2 FQNEAQ (reference sequence). Deletions cut 2 bases from V and 2 bases from J, with 22 bases between. DNA for the CDR3: TGTGCCAGCAGCTTATTGGGCAGGGGCCGCGGGACTACCTACGAGCAGTACTTC. Translated: CASSLLGRGRGTTYEQYF.

This chain connects TRBV10-3 to TRBJ1-2, with D possibly TRBD1 on 6 matching bases. This CDR3 comprises 13 residues. The V end was cut by 10 bases, the J end by 4 bases, with 16 bases between. Germline assignment: CDR1 ENHRY and CDR2 SYGVKD. Here the CDR3 reads CATWDTETYGYTF. CDR3 in DNA: TGTGCCACCTGGGACACGGAAACCTATGGCTACACCTTC.

V gene TRBV7-6 combines with J gene TRBJ2-5, with D tentatively TRBD2 (6 bases). The CDR3 is made up of 15 amino acids. The germline V and J ends were trimmed by 4 bases and 3 bases, with 15 bases remaining between them. CDR1 is SGHVS, CDR2 FNYEAQ, per germline. The CDR3 here is CASSSTNLAKETQYF. The CDR3 DNA is TGTGCCAGCAGCTCCACGAACCTAGCGAAAGAGACCCAGTACTTC. The complete variable domain, with remaining parts taken from reference TRBV7-6 and TRBJ2-5, reads GAGVSQSPRYKVTKRGQDVALRCDPISGHVSLYWYRQALGQGPEFLTYFNYEAQQDKSGLPNDRFSAERPEGSISTLTIQRTEQRDSAMYRCASSSTNLAKETQYFGPGTRLLVL.

This clone was found once. This chain links TRBV12-3 or TRBV12-4 with TRBJ1-2; no definite D call. The CDR3 runs 12 residues. The germline V and J ends were trimmed by 4 bases and 3 bases, with 6 bases remaining between them. CDR3 residues: CASSWSDYGYTF. In DNA, the CDR3 is TGTGCCAGCAGTTGGTCGGACTATGGCTACACCTTC.

This clone has a single count. This chain uses TRBV5-1 with TRBJ2-4; possible D gene TRBD1, 6 bases. From germline, CDR1 is SGHRS and CDR2 YFSETQ. The CDR3 is 16 residues long. V was cut by 3 bases and J by 4 bases, with 17 bases left in between. This CDR3 reads CASSWTTGIEKNIQYF. CDR3 DNA: TGCGCCAGCAGCTGGACCACAGGGATCGAGAAAAACATTCAGTACTTC.